This T cell receptor beta chain was recorded in a study of metastatic and nonmetastatic thyroid tumors. At the level of the study: Peripheral blood and tumor or nodule samples from malignant and benign thyroid patients were compared.

Broader study findings: Within blood and tumor, benign nodules reportedly had significantly lower TCR beta diversity than malignant thyroid tumors did.

Ahead of thyroid surgery, no patient had received treatment of any kind. V lost 1 base, J lost 3 bases, and 6 bases lay in between. CDR3 length: 13 residues. CDR1 PRHDT and CDR2 FYEKMQ come from the germline V gene (reference sequence). How the authors handled the data: The distant-metastasis classifier for papillary thyroid cancer was built from CDR3 differences across clinicopathological groups. TCRdb re-clonotyped the PCR reads via MiXCR. The V and J calls were determined by TCRdb, not by the authors. Among about 4,200 clones, roughly 35% were seen once, and the ten largest hold 45% to 55%. Details on this clone: Its antigen remains unidentified.

The source of this sequence is a male donor with papillary thyroid cancer or a benign thyroid nodule (not recorded which). Some clones in this sample may be carry-over from other donors' samples. The chain carries TRBV13 and TRBJ1-2, with D unclear. The sequenced sample consisted of adjacent normal tissue. The CDR3 protein is CASSLEAHYGYTF. The CDR3 DNA sequence: TGTGCCAGCAGCTTAGAAGCACACTATGGCTACACCTTC.